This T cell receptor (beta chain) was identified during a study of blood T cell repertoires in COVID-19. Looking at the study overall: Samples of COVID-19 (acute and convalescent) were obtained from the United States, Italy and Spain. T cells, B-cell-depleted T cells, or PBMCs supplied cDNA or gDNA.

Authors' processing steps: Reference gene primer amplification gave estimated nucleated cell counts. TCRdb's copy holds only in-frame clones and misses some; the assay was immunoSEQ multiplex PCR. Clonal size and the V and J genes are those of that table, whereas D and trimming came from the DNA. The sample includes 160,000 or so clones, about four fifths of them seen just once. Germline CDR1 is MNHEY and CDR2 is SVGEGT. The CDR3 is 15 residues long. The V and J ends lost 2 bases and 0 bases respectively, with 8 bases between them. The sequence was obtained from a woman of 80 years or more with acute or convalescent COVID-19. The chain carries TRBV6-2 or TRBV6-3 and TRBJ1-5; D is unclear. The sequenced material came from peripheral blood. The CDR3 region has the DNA TGTGCCAGCAGTTACGAGGAAGGTAGCAATCAGCCCCAGCATTTT. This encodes CASSYEEGSNQPQHF.